The 20 T cell receptor beta chains listed next were all sequenced from one sample in a study of chemoradiotherapy in HPV16-positive cancers (dated by TCRdb to 2021 to 2024). Library prep was done by the immunoSEQ multiplex PCR assay. The source is immuneACCESS, and TCRdb retained only in-frame sequences with V and J called. Part of the clones is not carried over; for the studies checked, unresolved V genes explain less than half of this, and the remainder is unexplained. Within this sample are about 7,000 clones, with approximately 80% of them counted one time only. Of the sample, 6.5% is held by the ten largest clones. Specimen: tumor tissue, collected from a patient who underwent chemoradiotherapy. The origin of the receptors is a human donor with HPV-associated anogenital cancer.

This chain uses TRBV5-5 with TRBJ1-2; a possible D gene is TRBD1 (6 bases). Germline V CDR1 and CDR2: SGHKS, YYEKEE (reference sequence). The ends were cut back, 4 bases at V and 1 base at J, with 17 bases in the middle. The CDR3 has 16 residues. DNA of the CDR3: TGTGCCAGCAGCCCGGGTCAGGGGCCTATTAACTATGGCTACACCTTC. This gives the protein CASSPGQGPINYGYTF. The full variable domain, its missing parts supplied by reference TRBV5-5 and TRBJ1-2, is DAGVTQSPTHLIKTRGQQVTLRCSPISGHKSVSWYQQVLGQGPQFIFQYYEKEERGRGNFPDRFSARQFPNYSSELNVNALLLGDSALYLCASSPGQGPINYGYTFGSGTRLTVV.

The chain joins TRBV19 to TRBJ1-1; 12 bases align to TRBD1. The CDR3 runs to 19 residues. V was pared by 5 bases and J by 4 bases, with 17 bases of the junction left unmatched. The germline V gene encodes CDR1 LNHDA and CDR2 SQIVND (reference sequence). In nucleotides, the CDR3 is TGTGCCAGTAGTCGTTACCTGATCGGGACAGGGGGCCAGTCCACTGAAGCTTTCTTT. Residues: CASSRYLIGTGGQSTEAFF.

The rearrangement joins TRBV5-5 to TRBJ1-1, with 10 bases aligning to TRBD1. V shed 0 bases and J 2 bases; nucleotides not matched to a gene: 4. CDR1 is SGHKS and CDR2 is YYEKEE in the germline V gene (reference sequence). This CDR3 comprises 16 residues. The DNA of the CDR3 is TGTGCCAGCAGCTTGGGACAGGGGGCCCTAAACACTGAAGCTTTCTTT. Its protein product is CASSLGQGALNTEAFF.

This chain joins TRBV7-6 and TRBJ1-5; D call uncertain. Trimming shortened V by 1 base and J by 3 bases, and 16 bases separated the two germline ends. Germline V gives CDR1 SGHVS, CDR2 FNYEAQ. The CDR3 totals 17 residues. The CDR3 here is CASSLVPPGVDNQPQHF. DNA of the CDR3: TGTGCCAGCAGCTTAGTGCCCCCCGGGGTGGACAATCAGCCCCAGCATTTT.

The CDR3 reads CASSPRFSLAGKHNEQFF. CDR3 coding DNA: TGTGCCAGCAGTCCACGTTTCTCACTAGCGGGGAAACACAATGAGCAGTTCTTC. This chain links TRBV28 with TRBJ2-1; TRBD2 agrees at 10 bases. V gave up 5 bases and J gave up 5 bases; unmatched junction bases: 15. The CDR3 is 18 residues long. CDR1 and CDR2 from the germline V gene are MDHEN and SYDVKM.

This chain joins TRBV2 and TRBJ1-5; 9 nucleotides line up with TRBD1. V trimming: 5 bases; J trimming: 7 bases; junction bases outside the gene matches: 6. CDR1 and CDR2 from the germline V gene are SNHLY and FYNNEI. The CDR3 is made up of 14 amino acids. Here the CDR3 DNA reads TGTGCCAGCAGTAAACAGGGGGCGAGGCAGCCCCAGCATTTT. It translates to CASSKQGARQPQHF.

The V call is TRBV9, the J call TRBJ1-2; D gene unclear. V lost 4 bases and J lost 0, with 16 bases in between. CDR3 size: 16 residues. Germline loops: CDR1 SGDLS, CDR2 YYNGEE. The CDR3 region is CASSPPGSLANYGYTF. DNA of the CDR3: TGTGCCAGCAGCCCCCCCGGTTCTTTAGCTAACTATGGCTACACCTTC.

The CDR3 spells CASSLAAGVNYEQYF. The CDR3 DNA sequence: TGCGCCAGCAGCTTGGCCGCGGGGGTGAACTACGAGCAGTACTTC. J is TRBJ2-7 and V is TRBV5-1, with 7 bases lining up with TRBD2. Germline-derived CDR1 and CDR2 are SGHRS and YFSETQ. V lost 0 bases and J lost 3; bases outside the gene matches: 6. This CDR3 has 15 residues. Based on the CDR3 plus reference TRBV5-1 and TRBJ2-7, the full variable domain is KAGVTQTPRYLIKTRGQQVTLSCSPISGHRSVSWYQQTPGQGLQFLFEYFSETQRNKGNFPGRFSGRQFSNSRSEMNVSTLELGDSALYLCASSLAAGVNYEQYFGPGTRLTVT.

The chain recombines TRBV6-5 with TRBJ1-2, with 8 bases aligning to TRBD1. V trimming: 2 bases; J trimming: 8 bases; junction bases outside the gene matches: 7. The CDR3 has 14 amino acids. Germline assignment: CDR1 MNHEY and CDR2 SVGAGI. As DNA, the CDR3 is TGTGCCAGCAGTTACCGGGACAGGCGTGGGGGCTACACCTTC. It encodes CASSYRDRRGGYTF.

The chain carries TRBV7-2 and TRBJ1-1; no clear D. V was trimmed by 4 bases and J by 3 bases, leaving 9 bases between them. Germline V gives CDR1 SGHTA, CDR2 FQGNSA. CDR3 length equals 13 residues. The CDR3, as DNA: TGTGCCAGCAGCTCCGAAAGGGACACTGAAGCTTTCTTT. This encodes CASSSERDTEAFF. The full variable domain, with the rest looked up from reference TRBV7-2 and TRBJ1-1, is GAGVSQSPSNKVTEKGKDVELRCDPISGHTALYWYRQSLGQGLEFLIYFQGNSAPDKSGLPSDRFSAERTGGSVSTLTIQRTQQEDSAVYLCASSSERDTEAFFGQGTRLTVV.

The table lists this clone with a count of one. The chain carries TRBV18 and TRBJ2-3; 7 positions agree with TRBD2. The CDR3 sequence is 15 residues long. The V gene end was trimmed by 2 bases and the J gene end by 3 bases; junction bases not matched to a gene: 5. Germline values: CDR1 KGHSH, CDR2 LQKENI. This CDR3 is CASSPNQGGTDTQYF. The CDR3 DNA is TGTGCCAGCTCACCAAACCAGGGAGGGACAGATACGCAGTATTTT.

The chain carries TRBV30 and TRBJ1-6; D remains ambiguous. The CDR3 contains 14 residues. Germline V gives CDR1 GTSNPN, CDR2 SVGIG (reference sequence). The V gene lost 8 bases and the J gene lost 7 bases, with 18 bases spanning the gap. CDR3 protein: CAHIGPGSNSPLHF. The CDR3 DNA sequence: TGTGCCCATATAGGTCCGGGCTCCAATTCACCCCTCCACTTT.

The gene calls are TRBV6-1 and TRBJ1-2; weak D call: TRBD1 (5 bases). Trimming removed 4 bases at V and 4 bases at J, with 10 bases between. The CDR3 totals 13 residues. Germline V gives CDR1 MNHNS, CDR2 SASEGT. The CDR3 coding sequence is TGTGCCAGCAGTGTCTCGGGGACCTATGGCTACACCTTC. It yields the protein CASSVSGTYGYTF.

V and J are TRBV19 and TRBJ1-2; D is unresolved. CDR1 LNHDA and CDR2 SQIVND come from the germline V gene (reference sequence). Trimming took off 6 bases at V and 7 bases at J, with 21 bases between the two ends. There are 15 residues in the CDR3. The CDR3 coding sequence is TGTGCCAGTAGGCGTGACGAAGACCCGGGGAGTGGCTACACCTTC. Translation: CASRRDEDPGSGYTF.

A single count supports this clone. This chain connects TRBV7-2 to TRBJ2-5, with no clear D. CDR1 is SGHTA, CDR2 FQGNSA, per germline. The V end was cut by 5 bases, the J end by 5 bases, with 9 bases between. The CDR3 sequence is 12 residues long. CDR3 in amino acids: CASSQSRETQYF. CDR3 coding DNA: TGTGCCAGCAGCCAATCCCGGGAGACCCAGTACTTC. Full variable domain (rest looked up from reference TRBV7-2 and TRBJ2-5): GAGVSQSPSNKVTEKGKDVELRCDPISGHTALYWYRQSLGQGLEFLIYFQGNSAPDKSGLPSDRFSAERTGGSVSTLTIQRTQQEDSAVYLCASSQSRETQYFGPGTRLLVL.

The V gene is TRBV14, the J gene TRBJ2-1; perhaps D is TRBD1 or TRBD2 (5 bases each). Germline CDR1 is SGHDN and CDR2 is FVKESK. This CDR3 region has 14 residues. V shed 5 bases and J shed 5 bases, with 13 bases lying between them. The DNA of the CDR3 is TGTGCCAGCAGCAAGCCGGGACCGGACAATGAGCAGTTCTTC. Translated: CASSKPGPDNEQFF.

V is TRBV5-4 and J is TRBJ2-7; 7 bases line up with TRBD1. V lost 4 bases, J lost 0 bases, and 4 bases stayed unmatched. The CDR3 has 14 residues. Germline CDR1 is SGHNT and CDR2 is YYREEE (reference sequence). CDR3 protein: CASSLDRSSYEQYF. The CDR3 nucleotides read TGTGCCAGCAGCCTGGACAGGTCCTCCTACGAGCAGTACTTC.

V usage is TRBV4-3 and J usage is TRBJ2-3; no reliable D call. Trimming removed 5 bases at V and 1 base at J, with 4 bases between. CDR3 length: 12 residues. Germline CDR1 LGHNA, CDR2 YSLEER. CDR3 DNA: TGCGCCAGCAGCTCCGGCACAGATACGCAGTATTTT. It specifies CASSSGTDTQYF.

The chain links TRBV11-2 to TRBJ1-1; D is unresolved. V was clipped by 0 bases and J by 1 base, with 6 bases between them. CDR3 length: 14 residues. Germline V gene lookup returns CDR1 SGHAT and CDR2 FQNNGV. CDR3 sequence: CASSLEGGNTEAFF. CDR3 bases: TGTGCCAGCAGCTTAGAGGGCGGGAACACTGAAGCTTTCTTT. The entire variable domain, with the rest obtained from reference TRBV11-2 and TRBJ1-1, is as follows: EAGVAQSPRYKIIEKRQSVAFWCNPISGHATLYWYQQILGQGPKLLIQFQNNGVVDDSQLPKDRFSAERLKGVDSTLKIQPAKLEDSAVYLCASSLEGGNTEAFFGQGTRLTVV.

The J gene is TRBJ2-2, the V gene TRBV9; D ambiguous. CDR3 length equals 14 residues. CDR1 is SGDLS, CDR2 YYNGEE, per germline. The V end was cut by 1 base, the J end by 5 bases, with 9 bases between. For the CDR3, the DNA is TGTGCCAGCAGCGTAACTCTGGGGACCGGGGAGCTGTTTTTT. It yields the protein CASSVTLGTGELFF.